This T cell receptor beta chain stems from a study of T cell changes during pregnancy in multiple sclerosis. The ends lost 6 bases at V and 1 base at J; junction bases unmatched: 3. CDR3 length: 13 amino acids. In germline, CDR1 is SEHNR, CDR2 FQNEAQ (reference sequence). The method was immunoSEQ multiplex PCR; TCRdb's version includes in-frame clones alone and lacks a portion of them. The top ten clones hold 2.8% of a sample with over 45,000 clones, approximately 90% of them seen once. The J gene is TRBJ2-7, the V gene TRBV7-9, with 7 positions matching TRBD2. The receptor was derived from a female donor in good health, enrolled as a control in a pregnancy study. Source: peripheral blood, taken in the third trimester of pregnancy. DNA for the CDR3: TGTGCCAGCAGTTGGGGGGGGTCCTACGAGCAGTACTTC. Translated, it gives CASSWGGSYEQYF.